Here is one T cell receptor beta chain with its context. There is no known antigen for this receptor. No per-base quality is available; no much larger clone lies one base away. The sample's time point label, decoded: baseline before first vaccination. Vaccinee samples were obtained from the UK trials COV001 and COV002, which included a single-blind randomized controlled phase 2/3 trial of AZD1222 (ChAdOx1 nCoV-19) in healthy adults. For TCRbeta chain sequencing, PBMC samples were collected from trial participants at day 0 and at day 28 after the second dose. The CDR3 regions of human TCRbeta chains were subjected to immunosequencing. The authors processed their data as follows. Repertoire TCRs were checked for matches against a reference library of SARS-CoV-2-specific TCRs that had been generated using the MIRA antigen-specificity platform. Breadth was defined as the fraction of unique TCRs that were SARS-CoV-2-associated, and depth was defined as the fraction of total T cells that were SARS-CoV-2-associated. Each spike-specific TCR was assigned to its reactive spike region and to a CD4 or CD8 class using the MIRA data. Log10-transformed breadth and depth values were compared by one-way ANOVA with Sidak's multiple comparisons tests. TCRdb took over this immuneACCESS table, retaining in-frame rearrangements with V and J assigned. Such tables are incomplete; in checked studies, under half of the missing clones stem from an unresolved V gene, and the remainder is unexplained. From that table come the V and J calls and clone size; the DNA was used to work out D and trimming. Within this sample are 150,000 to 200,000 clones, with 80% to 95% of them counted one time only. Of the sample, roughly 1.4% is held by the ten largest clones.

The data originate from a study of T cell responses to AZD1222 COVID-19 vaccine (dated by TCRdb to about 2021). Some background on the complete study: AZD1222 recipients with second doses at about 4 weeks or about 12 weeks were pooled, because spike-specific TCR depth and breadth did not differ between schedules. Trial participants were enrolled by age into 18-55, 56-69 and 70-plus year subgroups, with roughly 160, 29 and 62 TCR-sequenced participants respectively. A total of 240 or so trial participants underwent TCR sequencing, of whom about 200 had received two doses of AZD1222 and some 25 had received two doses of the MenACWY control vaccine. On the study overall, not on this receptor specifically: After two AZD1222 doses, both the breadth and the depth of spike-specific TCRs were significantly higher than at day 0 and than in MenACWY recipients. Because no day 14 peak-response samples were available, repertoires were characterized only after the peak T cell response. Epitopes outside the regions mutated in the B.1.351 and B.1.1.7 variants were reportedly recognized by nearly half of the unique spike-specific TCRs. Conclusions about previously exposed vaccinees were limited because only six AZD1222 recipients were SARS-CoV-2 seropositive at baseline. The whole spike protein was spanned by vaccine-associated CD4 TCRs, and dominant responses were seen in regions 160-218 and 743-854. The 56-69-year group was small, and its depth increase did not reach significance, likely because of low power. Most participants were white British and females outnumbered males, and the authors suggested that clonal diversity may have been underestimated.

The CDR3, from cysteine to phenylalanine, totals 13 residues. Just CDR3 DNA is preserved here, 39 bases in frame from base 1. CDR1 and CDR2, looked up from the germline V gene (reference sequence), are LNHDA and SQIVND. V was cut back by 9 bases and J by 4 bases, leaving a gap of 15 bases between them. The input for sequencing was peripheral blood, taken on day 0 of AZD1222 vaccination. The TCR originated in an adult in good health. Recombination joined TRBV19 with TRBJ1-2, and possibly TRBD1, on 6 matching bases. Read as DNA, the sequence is TGTGCCAGCCGTGGACAGTACTCCTATGGCTACACCTTC. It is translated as CASRGQYSYGYTF.